Following are 2 T cell receptor beta chains from one sample sequenced in a study of memory CD4+ T cells and cytomegalovirus serostatus. The sort gate was single viable CD3+CD4+CD8-CD45RO+ cells for memory CD4+ T cells. Sequencing was performed with immunoSEQ multiplex PCR; in TCRdb, only in-frame clones are kept and a portion is missing. Of around 38,000 clones listed, about 82% are singletons. Sequenced sample: memory CD4+ T cells from blood. All receptors come from an adult in good health and CMV-seronegative.

This clone was detected a few times. The DNA is omitted, as the CDR3 cannot be located on it reliably, and the CDR3 follows TCRdb's listing. CDR3: CASSSSTGYSNQPQHF. V and J are TRBV28 and TRBJ1-5; the table calls TRBD1, which could not be checked here. Germline-derived CDR1 and CDR2 are MDHEN and SYDVKM. The CDR3 length equals 16 residues, ends included.

The V call is TRBV7-2, the J call TRBJ2-7; no clear D gene. V was shortened by 5 bases and J by 6 bases, with 14 bases between the two germline ends. The CDR3 totals 13 residues. CDR1 is SGHTA and CDR2 is FQGNSA in the germline V gene. CDR3 sequence: CASSVFLPGEQYF. The CDR3 DNA reads as TGTGCCAGCAGCGTGTTCCTCCCCGGCGAGCAGTACTTC.